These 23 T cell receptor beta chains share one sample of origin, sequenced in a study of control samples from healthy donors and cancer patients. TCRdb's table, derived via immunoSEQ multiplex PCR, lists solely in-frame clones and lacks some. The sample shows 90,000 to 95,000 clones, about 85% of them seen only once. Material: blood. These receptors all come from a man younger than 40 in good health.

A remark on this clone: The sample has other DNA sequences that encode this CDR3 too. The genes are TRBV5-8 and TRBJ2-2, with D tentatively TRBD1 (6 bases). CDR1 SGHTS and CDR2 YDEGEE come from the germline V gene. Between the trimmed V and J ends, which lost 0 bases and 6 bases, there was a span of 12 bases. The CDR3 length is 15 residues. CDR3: CASSLEGGRAGELFF. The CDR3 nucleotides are TGTGCCAGCAGCTTGGAAGGGGGTCGGGCCGGGGAGCTGTTTTTT.

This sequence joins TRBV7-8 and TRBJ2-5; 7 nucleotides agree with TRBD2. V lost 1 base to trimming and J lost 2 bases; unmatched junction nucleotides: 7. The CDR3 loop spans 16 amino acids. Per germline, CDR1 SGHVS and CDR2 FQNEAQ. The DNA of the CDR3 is TGTGCCAGCAGCTTAGGTCAGCGGGGCCCGCAAGAGACCCAGTACTTC. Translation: CASSLGQRGPQETQYF.

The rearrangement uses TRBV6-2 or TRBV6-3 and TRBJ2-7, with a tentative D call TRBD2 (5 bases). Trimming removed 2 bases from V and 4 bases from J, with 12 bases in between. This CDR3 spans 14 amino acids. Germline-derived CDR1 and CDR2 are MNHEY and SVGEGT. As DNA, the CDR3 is TGTGCCAGCAGTTACGACGTAGCGCAGTACGAGCAGTACTTC. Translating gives CASSYDVAQYEQYF.

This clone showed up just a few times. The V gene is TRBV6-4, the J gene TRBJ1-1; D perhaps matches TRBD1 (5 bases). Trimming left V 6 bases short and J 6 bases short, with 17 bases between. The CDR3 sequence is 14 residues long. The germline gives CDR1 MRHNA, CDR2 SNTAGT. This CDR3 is CASSAGGTVAEAFF. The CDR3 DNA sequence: TGTGCCAGCAGCGCCGGGGGGACTGTCGCTGAAGCTTTCTTT.

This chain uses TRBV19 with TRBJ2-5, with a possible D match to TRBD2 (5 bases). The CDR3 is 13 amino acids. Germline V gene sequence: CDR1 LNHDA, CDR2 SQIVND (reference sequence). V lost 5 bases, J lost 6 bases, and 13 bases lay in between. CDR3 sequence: CASSATSGQTQYF. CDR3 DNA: TGTGCCAGTAGTGCCACCAGCGGCCAGACCCAGTACTTC.

For the CDR3, the DNA is TGCGCCAGCAGCTCGGCGGGGGGCTCTGGAAACACCATATATTTT. This translates into CASSSAGGSGNTIYF. This chain links TRBV5-1 with TRBJ1-3, with a tentative D call TRBD1 (5 bases). V was clipped by 3 bases and J by 0 bases, with 10 bases between them. This CDR3 contains 15 residues. Germline V gene lookup returns CDR1 SGHRS and CDR2 YFSETQ. The full variable domain, completed using reference TRBV5-1 and TRBJ1-3, is KAGVTQTPRYLIKTRGQQVTLSCSPISGHRSVSWYQQTPGQGLQFLFEYFSETQRNKGNFPGRFSGRQFSNSRSEMNVSTLELGDSALYLCASSSAGGSGNTIYFGEGSWLTVV.

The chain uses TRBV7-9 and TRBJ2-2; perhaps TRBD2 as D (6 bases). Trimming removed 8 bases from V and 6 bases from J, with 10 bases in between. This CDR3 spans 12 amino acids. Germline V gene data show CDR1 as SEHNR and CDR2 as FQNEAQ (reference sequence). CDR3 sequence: CASGRRAGELFF. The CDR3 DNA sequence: TGTGCCAGCGGGAGGAGGGCCGGGGAGCTGTTTTTT. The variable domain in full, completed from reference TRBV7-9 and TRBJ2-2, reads DTGVSQNPRHKITKRGQNVTFRCDPISEHNRLYWYRQTLGQGPEFLTYFQNEAQLEKSRLLSDRFSAERPKGSFSTLEIQRTEQGDSAMYLCASGRRAGELFFGEGSRLTVL.

CDR3 in amino acids: CATSRQGSDQPQHF. The CDR3 DNA sequence: TGTGCCACCAGCAGACAGGGGTCTGATCAGCCCCAGCATTTT. The chain is built from TRBV15 and TRBJ1-5, with D perhaps matching TRBD1 (6 bases). Per germline, CDR1 LNHNV and CDR2 YYDKDF (reference sequence). V lost 2 bases and J 5 bases, leaving 10 bases between the germline ends. The CDR3 runs 14 residues.

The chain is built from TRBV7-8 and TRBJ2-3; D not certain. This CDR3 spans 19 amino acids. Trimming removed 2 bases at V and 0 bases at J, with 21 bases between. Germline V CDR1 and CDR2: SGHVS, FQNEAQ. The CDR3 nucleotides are TGTGCCAGCAGCTTATTTTACGTTCTAGAATTGCCTAGCACAGATACGCAGTATTTT. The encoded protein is CASSLFYVLELPSTDTQYF.

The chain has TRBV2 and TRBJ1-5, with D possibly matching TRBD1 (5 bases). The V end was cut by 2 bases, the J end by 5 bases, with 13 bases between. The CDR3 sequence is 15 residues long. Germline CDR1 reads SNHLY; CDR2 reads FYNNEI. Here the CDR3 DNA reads TGTGCCAGCAGTGAATATCGGGGGAACCATCAGCCCCAGCATTTT. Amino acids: CASSEYRGNHQPQHF.

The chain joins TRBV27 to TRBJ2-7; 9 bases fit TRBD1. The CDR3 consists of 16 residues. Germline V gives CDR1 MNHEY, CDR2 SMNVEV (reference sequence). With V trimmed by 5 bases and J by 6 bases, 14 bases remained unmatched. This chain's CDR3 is CASSPQGQGVGGEQYF. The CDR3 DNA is TGTGCCAGCAGTCCCCAGGGACAGGGAGTAGGAGGCGAGCAGTACTTC.

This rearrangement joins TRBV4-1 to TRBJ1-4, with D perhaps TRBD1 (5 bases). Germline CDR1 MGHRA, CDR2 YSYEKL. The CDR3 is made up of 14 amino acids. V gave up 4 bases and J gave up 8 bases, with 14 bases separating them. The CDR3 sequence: CASSLLPGDEKLFF. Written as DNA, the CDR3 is TGCGCCAGCAGCCTACTCCCGGGGGACGAAAAACTGTTTTTT.

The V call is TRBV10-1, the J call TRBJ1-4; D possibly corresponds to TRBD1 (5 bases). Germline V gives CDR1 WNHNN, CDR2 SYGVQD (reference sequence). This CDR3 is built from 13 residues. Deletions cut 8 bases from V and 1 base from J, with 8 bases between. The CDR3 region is CASHGGTNEKLFF. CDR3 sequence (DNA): TGCGCCAGCCACGGGGGAACTAATGAAAAACTGTTTTTT.

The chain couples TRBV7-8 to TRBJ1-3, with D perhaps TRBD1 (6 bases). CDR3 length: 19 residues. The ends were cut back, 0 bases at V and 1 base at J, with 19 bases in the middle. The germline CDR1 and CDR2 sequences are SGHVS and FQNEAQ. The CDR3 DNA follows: TGTGCCAGCAGCTTAGCGATAGGGGGAAGTGCCTATTCTGGAAACACCATATATTTT. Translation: CASSLAIGGSAYSGNTIYF.

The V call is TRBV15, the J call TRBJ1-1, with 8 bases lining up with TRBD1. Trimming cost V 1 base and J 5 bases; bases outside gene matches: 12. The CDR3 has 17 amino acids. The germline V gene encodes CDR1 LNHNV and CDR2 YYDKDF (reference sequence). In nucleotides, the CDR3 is TGTGCCACCAGCAGAGGGCGGACAGGGAATGGAGGAACTGAAGCTTTCTTT. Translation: CATSRGRTGNGGTEAFF.

This CDR3 reads CASSGRVLYEQYF. As DNA, the CDR3 is TGTGCCAGCAGCGGCAGGGTATTGTACGAGCAGTACTTC. The chain carries TRBV5-8 and TRBJ2-7, with D tentatively TRBD1 (5 bases). V was shortened by 4 bases and J by 4 bases, with 12 bases between the two germline ends. Germline V gene sequence: CDR1 SGHTS, CDR2 YDEGEE. This CDR3 contains 13 residues.

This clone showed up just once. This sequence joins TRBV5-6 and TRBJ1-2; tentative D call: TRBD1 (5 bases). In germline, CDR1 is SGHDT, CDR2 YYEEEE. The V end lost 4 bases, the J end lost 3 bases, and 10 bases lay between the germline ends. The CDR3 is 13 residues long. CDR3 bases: TGTGCCAGCAGCCAGGGACGTTACTATGGCTACACCTTC. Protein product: CASSQGRYYGYTF.

The CDR3 protein is CASSLDRGAYNEQFF. The CDR3 nucleotides are TGTGCCAGCAGCTTAGATCGGGGGGCCTACAATGAGCAGTTCTTC. The V call is TRBV11-2, the J call TRBJ2-1, with TRBD2 identical over 7 bases. CDR3 length equals 15 residues. Unmatched junction bases numbered 1, after V lost 0 bases and J lost 2 bases. Germline V gives CDR1 SGHAT, CDR2 FQNNGV.

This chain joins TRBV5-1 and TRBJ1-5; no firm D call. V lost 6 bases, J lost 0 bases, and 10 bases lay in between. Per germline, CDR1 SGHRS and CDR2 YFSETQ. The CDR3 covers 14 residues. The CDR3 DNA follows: TGCGCCAGCATTGGGAAAAATAGCAATCAGCCCCAGCATTTT. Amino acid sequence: CASIGKNSNQPQHF.

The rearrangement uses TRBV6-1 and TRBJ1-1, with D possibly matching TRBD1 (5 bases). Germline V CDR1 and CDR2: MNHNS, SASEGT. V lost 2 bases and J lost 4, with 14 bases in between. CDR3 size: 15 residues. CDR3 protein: CASSESTPGSTEAFF. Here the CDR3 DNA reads TGTGCCAGCAGTGAAAGTACCCCAGGGAGCACTGAAGCTTTCTTT.

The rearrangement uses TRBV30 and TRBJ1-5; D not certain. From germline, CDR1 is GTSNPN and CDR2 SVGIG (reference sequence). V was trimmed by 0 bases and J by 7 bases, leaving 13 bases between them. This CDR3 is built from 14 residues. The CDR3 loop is CAWSVGIPDQPQHF. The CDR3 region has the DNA TGTGCCTGGAGTGTAGGGATCCCCGACCAGCCCCAGCATTTT.

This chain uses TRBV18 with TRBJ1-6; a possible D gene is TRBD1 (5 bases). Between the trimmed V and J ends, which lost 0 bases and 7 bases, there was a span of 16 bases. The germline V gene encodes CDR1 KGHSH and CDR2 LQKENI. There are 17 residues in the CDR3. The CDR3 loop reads CASSPPPGLYGNSPLHF. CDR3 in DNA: TGTGCCAGCTCACCACCGCCAGGGCTCTATGGCAATTCACCCCTCCACTTT.

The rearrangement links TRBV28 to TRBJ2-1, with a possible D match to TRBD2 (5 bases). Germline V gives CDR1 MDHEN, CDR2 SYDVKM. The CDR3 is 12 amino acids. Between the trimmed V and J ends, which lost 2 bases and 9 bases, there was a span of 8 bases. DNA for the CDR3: TGTGCCAGCAGTTTAATCCGGGGTGAGCAGTTCTTC. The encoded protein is CASSLIRGEQFF.